This is a list of T cell receptor beta chains from one sample in a study of beta chain features in type 1 diabetes. Sequenced by immunoSEQ multiplex PCR; TCRdb stores in-frame clones only, minus some. The sample contains 600,000 or so clones, around 11% of which appear only once. The material sequenced was naive CD4+ T cells from blood. These receptors originate from a man aged 30-40 years with type 1 diabetes. The CDR3 runs from the conserved cysteine through the conserved F or W. Each record gives: clone size, J gene, D gene, V gene, CDR3 protein, CDR3 DNA. D genes are given only for firm matches. Clone sizes are given selectively: once, few, many, or a class where the clone is expanded.

clone size: -; J gene: TRBJ2-7; D gene: -; V gene: TRBV4-2; CDR3 protein: CASSQDLDSGLGEQYF; CDR3 DNA: TGTGCCAGCAGCCAAGATCTCGACAGTGGACTTGGGGAGCAGTACTTC
clone size: few; J gene: TRBJ2-3; D gene: TRBD1; V gene: TRBV7-3; CDR3 protein: CASSPGTGTDTQYF; CDR3 DNA: TGTGCCAGCAGCCCCGGGACAGGCACAGATACGCAGTATTTT
clone size: -; J gene: TRBJ1-2; D gene: -; V gene: TRBV7-9; CDR3 protein: CASSNDVLDGYTF; CDR3 DNA: TGTGCCAGCAGCAACGACGTTCTCGATGGCTACACCTTC
clone size: -; J gene: TRBJ1-4; D gene: TRBD1; V gene: TRBV4-1; CDR3 protein: CASSPPDRVGEKLFF; CDR3 DNA: TGCGCCAGCAGCCCCCCGGACAGGGTAGGCGAAAAACTGTTTTTT
clone size: few; J gene: TRBJ2-3; D gene: TRBD2; V gene: TRBV29-1; CDR3 protein: CSVEGGTTDTQYF; CDR3 DNA: TGCAGCGTTGAGGGAGGGACCACAGATACGCAGTATTTT
clone size: few; J gene: TRBJ2-7; D gene: -; V gene: TRBV5-1; CDR3 protein: CASSLDTTYEQYF; CDR3 DNA: TGCGCCAGCAGTCTAGACACAACCTACGAGCAGTACTTC
clone size: few; J gene: TRBJ1-2; D gene: -; V gene: TRBV7-3; CDR3 protein: CASSPQDGYGYTF; CDR3 DNA: TGTGCCAGCAGCCCCCAGGACGGCTATGGCTACACCTTC
clone size: -; J gene: TRBJ2-5; D gene: TRBD1; V gene: TRBV6-6; CDR3 protein: CASSPGQGAIGTQYF; CDR3 DNA: TGTGCCAGCAGTCCGGGACAGGGGGCTATTGGGACCCAGTACTTC
clone size: -; J gene: TRBJ2-4; D gene: TRBD1; V gene: TRBV19; CDR3 protein: CASSILGQVVAKNIQYF; CDR3 DNA: TGTGCCAGTAGTATTCTCGGACAGGTTGTAGCCAAAAACATTCAGTACTTC
clone size: few; J gene: TRBJ1-1; D gene: -; V gene: TRBV6-5; CDR3 protein: CASSYYRNAPEAFF; CDR3 DNA: TGTGCCAGCAGTTACTACAGAAATGCCCCTGAAGCTTTCTTT
clone size: -; J gene: TRBJ2-7; D gene: -; V gene: TRBV6-5; CDR3 protein: CAIKKTGSYEQYF; CDR3 DNA: TGTGCCATCAAGAAGACGGGTTCCTACGAGCAGTACTTC
clone size: -; J gene: TRBJ2-3; D gene: -; V gene: TRBV7-7; CDR3 protein: CASSQLESDTQYF; CDR3 DNA: TGTGCCAGCAGCCAATTGGAGTCGGATACGCAGTATTTT
clone size: -; J gene: TRBJ2-5; D gene: -; V gene: TRBV30; CDR3 protein: CAWSGHFQETQYF; CDR3 DNA: TGTGCCTGGAGCGGGCACTTCCAAGAGACCCAGTACTTC
clone size: -; J gene: TRBJ2-1; D gene: -; V gene: TRBV20-1; CDR3 protein: CSATGQNEQFF; CDR3 DNA: TGCAGTGCCACCGGGCAAAATGAGCAGTTCTTC
clone size: few; J gene: TRBJ2-5; D gene: -; V gene: TRBV5-1; CDR3 protein: CASSLRPGTVSKTQYF; CDR3 DNA: TGCGCCAGCAGCTTGAGGCCCGGGACGGTCTCAAAGACCCAGTACTTC
clone size: -; J gene: TRBJ2-3; D gene: TRBD2; V gene: TRBV5-1; CDR3 protein: CASSLAQLAGRTDTQYF; CDR3 DNA: TGCGCCAGCAGCTTGGCCCAGCTAGCGGGGCGCACAGATACGCAGTATTTT
clone size: few; J gene: TRBJ2-6; D gene: -; V gene: TRBV5-1; CDR3 protein: CASTHSSGANVLTF; CDR3 DNA: TGCGCCAGCACACACAGCTCTGGGGCCAACGTCCTGACTTTC
clone size: few; J gene: TRBJ2-1; D gene: -; V gene: TRBV28; CDR3 protein: CAGRPGGLHNEQFF; CDR3 DNA: TGTGCCGGAAGACCCGGGGGCCTGCACAATGAGCAGTTCTTC
clone size: few; J gene: TRBJ2-2; D gene: -; V gene: TRBV5-6; CDR3 protein: CASSLPEGGYTGELFF; CDR3 DNA: TGTGCCAGCAGCCTCCCCGAAGGGGGTTACACCGGGGAGCTGTTTTTT
clone size: few; J gene: TRBJ1-5; D gene: TRBD1; V gene: TRBV10-2; CDR3 protein: CASSDSGQGDQPQHF; CDR3 DNA: TGCGCCAGCAGTGACTCGGGACAGGGAGATCAGCCCCAGCATTTT
clone size: few; J gene: TRBJ2-5; D gene: -; V gene: TRBV7-9; CDR3 protein: CASSMDRETQYF; CDR3 DNA: TGTGCCAGCAGCATGGACAGAGAGACCCAGTACTTC
clone size: few; J gene: TRBJ2-5; D gene: -; V gene: TRBV6-1; CDR3 protein: CASSSSATGKGTQYF; CDR3 DNA: -
clone size: -; J gene: TRBJ1-3; D gene: -; V gene: TRBV29-1; CDR3 protein: CSVEERGPGNTIYF; CDR3 DNA: TGCAGCGTTGAAGAACGGGGGCCCGGAAACACCATATATTTT
clone size: few; J gene: TRBJ1-2; D gene: -; V gene: TRBV29-1; CDR3 protein: CSVGRGEGYTF; CDR3 DNA: TGCAGCGTTGGTAGGGGTGAGGGCTACACCTTC
clone size: -; J gene: TRBJ2-2; D gene: -; V gene: TRBV7-9; CDR3 protein: CASSLLLDRELFF; CDR3 DNA: TGTGCCAGCAGTTTGCTTCTTGACCGGGAGCTGTTTTTT
clone size: -; J gene: TRBJ2-5; D gene: TRBD2; V gene: TRBV9; CDR3 protein: CASSAPGAGGVETQYF; CDR3 DNA: TGTGCCAGCAGCGCCCCCGGAGCGGGGGGGGTAGAGACCCAGTACTTC
clone size: few; J gene: TRBJ2-5; D gene: -; V gene: TRBV14; CDR3 protein: CASSQLASIAYQETQYF; CDR3 DNA: TGTGCCAGCAGCCAACTAGCCAGTATCGCGTACCAAGAGACCCAGTACTTC
clone size: -; J gene: TRBJ2-3; D gene: TRBD2; V gene: TRBV4-3; CDR3 protein: CASSQDSSGGTDTQYF; CDR3 DNA: TGCGCCAGCAGCCAAGACTCTAGCGGGGGCACAGATACGCAGTATTTT
clone size: -; J gene: TRBJ2-3; D gene: -; V gene: TRBV28; CDR3 protein: CASSLGSLTDTQYF; CDR3 DNA: TGTGCCAGTAGTTTGGGATCCCTCACAGATACGCAGTATTTT
clone size: -; J gene: TRBJ1-2; D gene: -; V gene: TRBV5-6; CDR3 protein: CASSLGSTPYGYTF; CDR3 DNA: TGTGCCAGCAGCTTGGGTTCAACTCCGTATGGCTACACCTTC
clone size: few; J gene: TRBJ2-1; D gene: -; V gene: TRBV19; CDR3 protein: CASSQGPLGNEQFF; CDR3 DNA: TGTGCCAGTAGCCAGGGGCCGCTAGGTAATGAGCAGTTCTTC
clone size: -; J gene: TRBJ1-4; D gene: -; V gene: TRBV7-9; CDR3 protein: CASSFTGGSEKLFF; CDR3 DNA: TGTGCCAGCAGCTTCACTGGAGGTTCTGAAAAACTGTTTTTT
clone size: -; J gene: TRBJ1-1; D gene: -; V gene: TRBV19; CDR3 protein: CASSIGKKNTEAFF; CDR3 DNA: TGTGCCAGTAGTATAGGGAAGAAGAACACTGAAGCTTTCTTT
clone size: -; J gene: TRBJ1-2; D gene: TRBD1; V gene: TRBV6-5; CDR3 protein: CASRYGQDPLFGYTF; CDR3 DNA: TGTGCCAGCAGGTATGGACAGGACCCTCTTTTCGGCTACACCTTC
clone size: few; J gene: TRBJ2-6; D gene: TRBD1; V gene: TRBV6-7; CDR3 protein: CASSYSDRAGANVLTF; CDR3 DNA: TGTGCCAGCAGTTACTCCGACAGGGCTGGGGCCAACGTCCTGACTTTC
clone size: -; J gene: TRBJ2-7; D gene: -; V gene: TRBV28; CDR3 protein: CALGQGTSGLREQYF; CDR3 DNA: TGTGCCTTGGGGCAGGGGACCTCGGGCCTGCGGGAGCAGTACTTC
clone size: -; J gene: TRBJ2-1; D gene: -; V gene: TRBV10-3; CDR3 protein: CAISRDRGSPNEQFF; CDR3 DNA: TGTGCCATCAGTAGGGATAGGGGCAGTCCCAATGAGCAGTTCTTC
clone size: -; J gene: TRBJ2-7; D gene: TRBD1; V gene: TRBV5-4; CDR3 protein: CASSPADRIAYEQYF; CDR3 DNA: TGTGCCAGCAGCCCCGCGGACAGGATCGCCTACGAGCAGTACTTC
clone size: few; J gene: TRBJ2-3; D gene: -; V gene: TRBV6-5; CDR3 protein: CASSSSIITDTQYF; CDR3 DNA: TGTGCCAGCAGCTCCTCCATCATCACAGATACGCAGTATTTT
clone size: few; J gene: TRBJ2-7; D gene: -; V gene: TRBV5-6; CDR3 protein: CASSLGGEQYF; CDR3 DNA: TGTGCCAGCAGCTTGGGGGGCGAGCAGTACTTC
clone size: -; J gene: TRBJ1-2; D gene: -; V gene: TRBV5-4; CDR3 protein: CASSLARVNDGYTF; CDR3 DNA: TGTGCCAGCAGCCTGGCCCGGGTAAACGATGGCTACACCTTC
clone size: -; J gene: TRBJ1-2; D gene: -; V gene: TRBV4-3; CDR3 protein: CASSQDLRVQQGYTF; CDR3 DNA: TGCGCCAGCAGCCAAGATCTCAGGGTCCAGCAGGGCTACACCTTC
clone size: -; J gene: TRBJ2-5; D gene: -; V gene: TRBV5-6; CDR3 protein: CASSLENRETQYF; CDR3 DNA: TGTGCCAGCAGCTTGGAGAACAGAGAGACCCAGTACTTC
clone size: few; J gene: TRBJ2-7; D gene: TRBD1; V gene: TRBV7-9; CDR3 protein: CASTPTGSYEQYF; CDR3 DNA: TGTGCCAGCACACCGACAGGGTCCTACGAGCAGTACTTC
clone size: few; J gene: TRBJ2-1; D gene: TRBD1; V gene: TRBV7-2; CDR3 protein: CASSLDRVGEQFF; CDR3 DNA: TGTGCCAGCAGCTTGGACAGGGTGGGTGAGCAGTTCTTC
clone size: -; J gene: TRBJ1-2; D gene: -; V gene: TRBV2; CDR3 protein: CASRGNSPYGYTF; CDR3 DNA: TGTGCCAGCAGAGGAAACAGTCCATATGGCTACACCTTC
clone size: -; J gene: TRBJ2-5; D gene: TRBD1; V gene: TRBV5-4; CDR3 protein: CASSFVDRNAETQYF; CDR3 DNA: TGTGCCAGCAGCTTCGTGGACAGGAACGCAGAGACCCAGTACTTC
clone size: once; J gene: TRBJ2-7; D gene: TRBD1; V gene: TRBV7-9; CDR3 protein: CASSFSGTGMNEQYF; CDR3 DNA: TGTGCCAGCAGCTTCTCCGGGACAGGGATGAACGAGCAGTACTTC